The 18 T cell receptor beta chains presented below share a single source sample, sequenced in a study of blood T cell repertoires in COVID-19 (dated by TCRdb to about 2020). Preparation of the library involved the immunoSEQ multiplex PCR assay. Here the immuneACCESS table is served through TCRdb, limited to in-frame sequences with V and J called. Missing clones are a known gap in these copies; in checked studies unresolved V genes cover under half, and the rest lacks a known reason. In this sample the table shows about 500,000 clones, about 91% of which occur a single time. Together, the top ten hold 0.9% of the sample. What was sequenced was peripheral blood. The source of these receptors is a man in his late teens or twenties with COVID-19, enrolled during active disease.

The chain combines TRBV6-2 or TRBV6-3 with TRBJ1-2; D is undetermined. The CDR3 extends over 11 amino acids. Germline CDR1 is MNHEY and CDR2 is SVGEGT. Trimming shortened V by 6 bases and J by 7 bases, and 9 bases separated the two germline ends. The CDR3 sequence is CASSRGFGYTF. The CDR3 DNA reads as TGTGCCAGCAGCCGAGGGTTTGGCTACACCTTC.

This clone was picked up one time. V gene TRBV15 combines with J gene TRBJ2-5; D is ambiguous. CDR1 is LNHNV and CDR2 is YYDKDF in the germline V gene (reference sequence). Trimming shortened V by 4 bases and J by 1 base, and 7 bases separated the two germline ends. CDR3 length: 13 residues. CDR3 residues: CATSMRLQETQYF. The CDR3 DNA sequence: TGTGCCACCAGCATGCGACTCCAAGAGACCCAGTACTTC.

The rearrangement uses TRBV5-5 and TRBJ2-1; 8 bases match TRBD2. Germline CDR1 reads SGHKS; CDR2 reads YYEKEE (reference sequence). This CDR3 has 14 residues. J lost 0 bases, V lost 7 bases, and 3 bases had no gene match. CDR3 in amino acids: CASSGLVSYNEQFF. Written as DNA, the CDR3 is TGTGCCAGCTCGGGACTAGTCTCCTACAATGAGCAGTTCTTC.

The V gene is TRBV2, the J gene TRBJ2-7, with 9 positions matching TRBD2. Losses at the gene ends were 0 bases for V and 3 bases for J; bases not matched to a gene: 3. The germline V gene has CDR1 SNHLY and CDR2 FYNNEI. The CDR3 runs 15 residues. The CDR3 DNA is TGTGCCAGCAGTGAAGCGGCGGGAGGGGACTACGAGCAGTACTTC. It specifies CASSEAAGGDYEQYF.

This clone appeared once. The genes are TRBV19 and TRBJ1-2, with no clear D. CDR1 and CDR2 (germline): LNHDA, SQIVND (reference sequence). V lost 1 base and J lost 2, with 11 bases in between. The CDR3 loop spans 15 amino acids. CDR3 in DNA: TGTGCCAGTAGTATAGGATCCAGGTCCAACTATGGCTACACCTTC. Translation: CASSIGSRSNYGYTF.

As DNA, the CDR3 is TGTGCCAGCAGCACCGGGACTAGTTTCTCCGAGCAGTACTTC. It codes for CASSTGTSFSEQYF. J is TRBJ2-7 and V is TRBV14, with 8 nucleotides matching TRBD2. Germline CDR1 is SGHDN and CDR2 is FVKESK. This CDR3 spans 14 amino acids. V was pared by 5 bases and J by 6 bases, with 9 bases of the junction left unmatched.

This clone was observed once. The chain has TRBV5-4 and TRBJ2-7, with D maybe TRBD1 (6 bases). Per germline, CDR1 SGHNT and CDR2 YYREEE (reference sequence). The CDR3 is 13 residues long. Trimming removed 5 bases at V and 1 base at J, with 10 bases between. The CDR3 protein is CASSKQGSYEQYF. CDR3 DNA: TGTGCCAGCAGTAAACAGGGATCCTACGAGCAGTACTTC.

V and J are TRBV5-6 and TRBJ2-1; D unclear. V shed 2 bases and J shed 0 bases, with 9 bases lying between them. Looked up from germline, CDR1 is SGHDT and CDR2 is YYEEEE. The CDR3 loop spans 15 amino acids. In DNA, the CDR3 is TGTGCCAGCAGCTTTCGCGTAAGCTCCTACAATGAGCAGTTCTTC. It encodes CASSFRVSSYNEQFF. The whole variable domain, remainder taken from reference TRBV5-6 and TRBJ2-1, is DAGVTQSPTHLIKTRGQQVTLRCSPKSGHDTVSWYQQALGQGPQFIFQYYEEEERQRGNFPDRFSGHQFPNYSSELNVNALLLGDSALYLCASSFRVSSYNEQFFGPGTRLTVL.

The chain joins TRBV11-3 to TRBJ2-3, with 15 nucleotides matching TRBD2. V lost 7 bases and J lost 4; bases outside the gene matches: 12. Germline CDR1 is SGHNT and CDR2 is YENEEA. The CDR3 runs 18 residues. The DNA for the CDR3 is TGTGCCAGCACCGAAGGACTAGCGGGAGGGCCTGGGGCAGATACGCAGTATTTT. It specifies CASTEGLAGGPGADTQYF.

V usage is TRBV19 and J usage is TRBJ2-2; a possible D gene is TRBD2 (6 bases). Germline CDR1 and CDR2: LNHDA and SQIVND (reference sequence). The CDR3 consists of 14 residues. Trimming removed 2 bases at V and 7 bases at J, with 11 bases between. The CDR3 DNA reads TGTGCCAGTAGTATACCCGGGAGCCTCGGGGAGCTGTTTTTT. Translated: CASSIPGSLGELFF.

The chain has TRBV25-1 and TRBJ2-1, with 10 bases that match TRBD1. V trimming: 3 bases; J trimming: 4 bases; junction bases outside the gene matches: 6. The CDR3 sequence is 16 residues long. Germline loops: CDR1 MGHDK, CDR2 SYGVNS. The CDR3 bases are TGTGCCAGCAGTGACGACAGGGGGCAAAGATACAATGAGCAGTTCTTC. Amino acids: CASSDDRGQRYNEQFF.

CDR3 amino acids: CASSLVAGTGANVLTF. The CDR3 DNA follows: TGCGCCAGCAGCTTGGTAGCGGGAACCGGGGCCAACGTCCTGACTTTC. The chain recombines TRBV5-1 with TRBJ2-6; 8 bases map to TRBD2. V lost 0 bases to trimming and J lost 4 bases; unmatched junction nucleotides: 3. CDR1 is SGHRS, CDR2 YFSETQ, per germline. This CDR3 has 16 amino acids.

The chain is built from TRBV11-2 and TRBJ2-1; TRBD1 aligns across 9 bases. Losses at the gene ends were 3 bases for V and 8 bases for J; bases not matched to a gene: 17. CDR1 SGHAT and CDR2 FQNNGV come from the germline V gene. There are 18 residues in the CDR3. For the CDR3, the DNA is TGTGCCAGCAGCTTGGGTCCACAGGGGGCATTCCCTATGTATGAGCAGTTCTTC. Amino acids: CASSLGPQGAFPMYEQFF.

This sequence joins TRBV19 and TRBJ2-7; TRBD1 aligns across 8 bases. V was clipped by 7 bases and J by 5 bases; unmatched bases: 10. The CDR3 covers 14 residues. CDR1 is LNHDA and CDR2 is SQIVND in the germline V gene (reference sequence). CDR3 protein: CASNTAGGLDEQYF. The CDR3 nucleotides are TGTGCCAGTAACACAGCAGGGGGCTTGGACGAGCAGTACTTC.

As for this clone: Other DNA sequences within the sample encode an identical CDR3. The J gene is TRBJ2-3, the V gene TRBV5-1; D is unresolved. V was cut by 2 bases and J by 1 base, with 5 bases left in between. The length of the CDR3 is 13 residues. CDR1 SGHRS and CDR2 YFSETQ come from the germline V gene. CDR3 DNA: TGCGCCAGCAGCTTATCGGGCACAGATACGCAGTATTTT. As protein: CASSLSGTDTQYF.

This clone was observed a handful of times. The rearrangement links TRBV24-1 to TRBJ1-5, with 10 bases identical to TRBD1. Trimming at V came to 4 bases and at J to 7 bases, leaving 6 bases not matched to a gene. Germline-derived CDR1 and CDR2 are KGHDR and SFDVKD. The CDR3 runs to 15 residues. CDR3 protein: CATSEGTGVNQPQHF. In DNA form, the CDR3 reads TGTGCCACCAGTGAGGGGACAGGGGTTAACCAGCCCCAGCATTTT.

V gene TRBV19 combines with J gene TRBJ2-5, with 15 nucleotides matching TRBD2. The CDR3 runs to 17 residues. Germline CDR1 LNHDA, CDR2 SQIVND (reference sequence). V dropped 6 bases and J dropped 6; count of bases not matched to a gene: 11. The CDR3 DNA reads as TGTGCCAGTAGCCTGGGACTAGCGGGAGGAGGGAGGAAGACCCAGTACTTC. Protein sequence: CASSLGLAGGGRKTQYF.

The chain recombines TRBV24-1 with TRBJ1-5, with D possibly TRBD1 on 5 matching bases. Deletions cut 2 bases from V and 3 bases from J, with 22 bases between. The CDR3 is made up of 19 amino acids. Germline loops: CDR1 KGHDR, CDR2 SFDVKD. This CDR3 is CATSDSPEGTECFNQPQHF. The DNA of the CDR3 is TGTGCCACCAGTGATTCCCCGGAGGGGACGGAATGTTTCAATCAGCCCCAGCATTTT.